This T cell receptor (beta chain) was sequenced during a study of blood T cell repertoires in COVID-19 (dated by TCRdb to 2018 to 2021). About the full investigation: The collaborator samples originated in the United States, Italy and Spain and spanned the acute and convalescent phases of COVID-19. The material from the prospective study consisted of cDNA or gDNA derived from T cells, B-cell-depleted T cells, or PBMCs. Deeply sampled blood TCRbeta repertoires from subjects exposed to, actively infected with, or recovered from COVID-19 were included in the dataset. Samples were obtained from the ongoing ImmuneRACE study (first 160 participants) and from about 1,300 subjects provided by 6 global collaborators. HLA class I and class II types, where available, came from metadata supplied by the sample provider rather than from assay-based typing. The repertoires were released in a freely available public database meant as a resource for research on the immune response to SARS-CoV-2. Sample metadata almost always included a de-identified subject ID, COVID-19 status, age in years and sex.

Enrolling through a virtual design, the prospective study's participants ranged in age from roughly 18 to 95 years and lived across about two dozen United States geographic areas. In the prospective study, participants were assigned to cohorts based on the clinical history participants reported in a screening survey and a study questionnaire. ImmuneRACE Cohort 3 recovered participants were defined by two consecutive negative NP/OP PCR tests, healthcare professional clearance, or symptom resolution. Mobile phlebotomists in the prospective study collected whole blood, serum and a nasopharyngeal or oropharyngeal swab from every participant. Additional blood draws and questionnaires over an approximately two-month period could optionally be provided by prospective study participants. Before DNA extraction, prospective study blood samples were shipped either frozen or at room temperature. This clone occurred a few times. Its antigen remains undetermined. One base away there is no much larger clone; base qualities are not given.

What the authors observed across the whole study: The quantity of clinical and demographic metadata differed by source and by participant and was supplied without curation.

TCRbeta CDR3 regions were amplified from genomic DNA using the immunoSEQ Assay, a bias-controlled multiplex PCR. Per the source publication's procedure: Within the assay, amplification of reference gene primers was used to estimate how many nucleated cells each sample contained. To quantify the absolute abundance of each unique TCRbeta CDR3 rearrangement, sequence reads were collapsed and filtered. For each sample, productive Simpson clonality was calculated by taking the square root of Simpson's diversity index across productive rearrangements. Held by TCRdb, this immuneACCESS table contains in-frame sequences only and omits some clones. Under half of the omission traces to an unresolved V gene where checked; the cause of the rest is unknown. V and J calls and clone size come straight from that table; D and trimming were deduced from the DNA. This sample holds 150,000 or so clones; 80% were observed only once. The ten largest make up around 3.2% of the sample.

Relative to germline, V is 4 bases shorter and J is 2 bases shorter, with 17 bases between their ends. The germline V gene (reference sequence) supplies CDR1 LGHDT and CDR2 YNNKEL. The CDR3 runs 16 residues from the cysteine to the phenylalanine. Only CDR3 DNA remains: 48 bases, in frame from the first base. This chain is built from TRBV3-1 (or the pseudogene TRBV3-2) and TRBJ1-2; matching of 6 bases hints at TRBD1 as the D gene. Sequenced input: PBMCs or T cells enriched from blood (not recorded which). The receptor was derived from a woman aged 60-75 years who had recovered from COVID-19. The nucleotide sequence is given as TGTGCCAGCAGCCCCACCTGGACAGATGAGAACTATGGCTACACCTTC. The resulting protein is CASSPTWTDENYGYTF.